A selection of T cell receptor beta chains follows, all from one sample in a study of T cell repertoires in cytomegalovirus infection. The antigens for these receptors are not known. One entry per CDR3 protein, called by TCRdb with MiXCR from the reads. This sample has about 110,000 distinct CDR3 sequences; roughly a tenth occur once, and the top ten carry about 32%. The specimen was PBMCs, sequenced either directly or after in vitro stimulation (not recorded which). These receptors originate from a human donor in good health (CMV status not recorded). Some clones in this sample may be carry-over from other donors' samples. The CDR3 runs from the conserved cysteine through the conserved F or W.

J gene: TRBJ2-1
V gene: TRBV27
CDR3 protein: CASSFGSMSSEQFF

J gene: TRBJ2-1
V gene: TRBV6-1
CDR3 protein: CASSWTFGEQFF

J gene: TRBJ2-5
V gene: TRBV10-3
CDR3 protein: CAISGTSGLAKLRETQYF

J gene: TRBJ1-1
V gene: TRBV27
CDR3 protein: CASTAAMNTEAFF

J gene: TRBJ1-1
V gene: TRBV28
CDR3 protein: CASSFYDSYTEAFF

J gene: TRBJ2-3
V gene: TRBV9
CDR3 protein: CASSIGTSGIGDTQYF

J gene: TRBJ2-2
V gene: TRBV4-3
CDR3 protein: CASSQGWTGTGELFF

J gene: TRBJ1-5
V gene: TRBV19
CDR3 protein: CASSARRDRGWVGHQPQHF

J gene: TRBJ2-5
V gene: TRBV9
CDR3 protein: CASSGTSGRAETQYF

J gene: TRBJ1-1
V gene: TRBV7-2
CDR3 protein: CASSSGQYNTEAFF

J gene: TRBJ2-2
V gene: TRBV25-1
CDR3 protein: CASSDTTGGRTGELFF

J gene: TRBJ2-2
V gene: TRBV11-1
CDR3 protein: CASSWVRTSGELFF

J gene: TRBJ2-1
V gene: TRBV5-1
CDR3 protein: CASSLAGSASEQFF

J gene: TRBJ1-3
V gene: TRBV7-2
CDR3 protein: CASGGSGNTIYF

J gene: TRBJ1-2
V gene: TRBV28
CDR3 protein: CASTQSDREGGYTF

J gene: TRBJ1-5
V gene: TRBV19
CDR3 protein: CASSTGLYSNQPQHF

J gene: TRBJ1-1
V gene: TRBV7-9
CDR3 protein: CASSLATGPEAFF

J gene: TRBJ1-4
V gene: TRBV7-9
CDR3 protein: CASSQAEGEKLFF

J gene: TRBJ2-1
V gene: TRBV7-2
CDR3 protein: CASSLRYEQFF

J gene: TRBJ2-1
V gene: TRBV6-4
CDR3 protein: CASSEELAAGRYNEQFF

J gene: TRBJ2-2
V gene: TRBV7-3
CDR3 protein: CASSLPLFQGGTGELFF

J gene: TRBJ2-5
V gene: TRBV28
CDR3 protein: CASKGAWETQYF

J gene: TRBJ2-4
V gene: TRBV28
CDR3 protein: CASNSLEGGAGNIQYF

J gene: TRBJ2-5
V gene: TRBV27
CDR3 protein: CASSLKDAGRRETQYF

J gene: TRBJ2-7
V gene: TRBV10-3
CDR3 protein: CAISDIEGHYEQYF

J gene: TRBJ2-5
V gene: TRBV7-9
CDR3 protein: CASSSRNQETQYF

J gene: TRBJ1-3
V gene: TRBV20-1
CDR3 protein: CSARGTGSGNTIYF

J gene: TRBJ2-2
V gene: TRBV6-1
CDR3 protein: CASSSGRDGSGELFF

J gene: TRBJ1-2
V gene: TRBV7-2
CDR3 protein: CASSPRPGTGKYGYTF

J gene: TRBJ2-1
V gene: TRBV15
CDR3 protein: CATSRALGNEQFF

J gene: TRBJ1-5
V gene: TRBV27
CDR3 protein: CASSWGQYSNQPQHF

J gene: TRBJ2-1
V gene: TRBV12-3/TRBV12-4
CDR3 protein: CASSTGFGQFF